This entry is about one TCR beta chain. Its antigen is unknown. These data belong to a study of circulating and synovial CD4+ cells in juvenile arthritis. Donors were patients with active juvenile idiopathic arthritis. Whole-study findings and limits: These blood cells shared more CDR3 sequences with synovium than bulk blood. CPL versus bulk CD4 samples: T cell genome counts differed by at least an order of magnitude. Bulk blood CD4 repertoires were more diverse than these.

Produced via immunoSEQ multiplex PCR; TCRdb's table is partial and in-frame only. The sample records some 30,000 clones, about 93% being singletons. V shed 6 bases, J shed 2 bases, and the junction held 9 bases outside the gene matches. The CDR3 is made up of 16 amino acids. Germline CDR1 and CDR2: MNHEY and SMNVEV (reference sequence). The V and J genes are TRBV27 and TRBJ2-3; 9 nucleotides align to TRBD2. The TCR comes from a human donor with juvenile idiopathic arthritis. Sequences were obtained from CD4+ T cells from blood. The CDR3 DNA follows: TGTGCCAGCAGCTCGGGGACTAGCCTCGCCACAGATACGCAGTATTTT. It encodes CASSSGTSLATDTQYF.